A single sample gave rise to the 19 T cell receptor beta chains below, sequenced in a study of T cell changes during pregnancy in multiple sclerosis (dated by TCRdb to between 2019 and 2020). Library generation was performed with the immunoSEQ multiplex PCR assay. In its TCRdb copy, this immuneACCESS table keeps in-frame sequences only and misses some clones. Where compared with another copy, unresolved V genes explain less than half of these, and the others have no known cause. The sample data list tens of thousands of clones, and around 90% of these were observed just once. The ten most abundant clones make up 8% to 10% of the sample. The sequences come from peripheral blood, collected after pregnancy. The origin of the receptors is a female donor in good health, enrolled as a control in a pregnancy study.

The chain couples TRBV18 to TRBJ1-2; 9 bases agree with TRBD1. V was pared by 6 bases and J by 7 bases, with 9 bases of the junction left unmatched. Germline V gene lookup returns CDR1 KGHSH and CDR2 LQKENI. CDR3 length: 14 residues. The CDR3 DNA follows: TGTGCCAGCTCCCCGGGACAGGGAACTGCTGGCTACACCTTC. Protein sequence: CASSPGQGTAGYTF.

V is TRBV30 and J is TRBJ1-5; D not certain. Looked up from germline, CDR1 is GTSNPN and CDR2 is SVGIG (reference sequence). V was pared by 4 bases and J by 0 bases, with 7 bases between. The CDR3 runs 13 residues. The chain's CDR3 is CAWNIYSNQPQHF. The CDR3 DNA is TGTGCCTGGAACATTTATAGCAATCAGCCCCAGCATTTT.

J is TRBJ2-3 and V is TRBV7-2; 10 bases align to TRBD1. Germline CDR1 is SGHTA and CDR2 is FQGNSA. Losses at the gene ends were 6 bases for V and 6 bases for J; bases not matched to a gene: 9. The CDR3 consists of 15 residues. CDR3 protein: CASSLGDRGGDTQYF. The DNA for the CDR3 is TGTGCCAGCAGTTTGGGGGACAGGGGTGGGGATACGCAGTATTTT.

The chain carries TRBV30 and TRBJ1-6; 7 positions agree with TRBD1. The germline V gene encodes CDR1 GTSNPN and CDR2 SVGIG (reference sequence). J was trimmed by 0 bases and V by 7 bases; bases with no gene match: 9. The CDR3 runs 16 residues. CDR3 in DNA: TGTGCCTCTACAGGGGATTTGAGCTCCTATAATTCACCCCTCCACTTT. It yields the protein CASTGDLSSYNSPLHF.

The V call is TRBV6-5, the J call TRBJ2-1, with 8 bases fitting TRBD2. With V trimmed by 6 bases and J by 6 bases, 7 bases remained unmatched. The CDR3 is 14 amino acids. Germline V lookup: CDR1 MNHEY, CDR2 SVGAGI. CDR3: CASSGGAESNEQFF. DNA for the CDR3: TGTGCCAGCAGCGGGGGGGCCGAATCCAATGAGCAGTTCTTC.

The rearrangement uses TRBV4-1 and TRBJ1-1, with 8 bases aligning to TRBD1. Germline assignment: CDR1 MGHRA and CDR2 YSYEKL. The CDR3 is 14 residues long. V was pared by 1 base and J by 6 bases, with 4 bases of the junction left unmatched. The CDR3, as DNA: TGCGCCAGCAGCCAAGCGGACAGGGCAGCTGAAGCTTTCTTT. It yields the protein CASSQADRAAEAFF.

The J gene is TRBJ2-7, the V gene TRBV7-2, with D perhaps TRBD2 (7 bases). Germline-derived CDR1 and CDR2 are SGHTA and FQGNSA. V dropped 5 bases and J dropped 4 bases, with 15 bases sitting between them. This CDR3 is 14 amino acids long. In DNA form, the CDR3 reads TGTGCCAGCAGCCAAGCGGGAAGGGGGTACGAGCAGTACTTC. It encodes CASSQAGRGYEQYF.

The chain uses TRBV9 and TRBJ2-3; the D gene is possibly TRBD2 (5 bases). V lost 0 bases and J lost 1, with 15 bases in between. The CDR3 covers 17 residues. The germline V gene has CDR1 SGDLS and CDR2 YYNGEE. The CDR3 loop reads CASSVASPTRRTDTQYF. The CDR3 DNA follows: TGTGCCAGCAGCGTAGCTAGCCCGACCCGGCGCACAGATACGCAGTATTTT.

The rearrangement uses TRBV30 and TRBJ2-1; the match to TRBD2 covers 12 bases. V was pared by 2 bases and J by 10 bases, with 9 bases of the junction left unmatched. Germline V CDR1 and CDR2: GTSNPN, SVGIG (reference sequence). This CDR3 has 15 residues. CDR3 sequence reads: CAWSLPSGGAWEQFF. The CDR3 nucleotides read TGTGCCTGGAGTCTTCCTAGCGGGGGGGCCTGGGAGCAGTTCTTC.

The J gene is TRBJ1-2, the V gene TRBV10-3; D perhaps matches TRBD1 (5 bases). Looked up from germline, CDR1 is ENHRY and CDR2 is SYGVKD. The CDR3 is made up of 13 amino acids. V was pared by 6 bases and J by 5 bases, with 13 bases between. The CDR3 spells CAIRDTLSYGYTF. The CDR3 DNA sequence: TGTGCCATCAGGGACACTTTATCGTATGGCTACACCTTC.

V and J are TRBV6-1 and TRBJ1-2, with D unresolved. Looked up from germline, CDR1 is MNHNS and CDR2 is SASEGT. The CDR3 spans 13 residues. V was trimmed by 1 base and J by 8 bases, leaving 11 bases between them. The DNA for the CDR3 is TGTGCCAGCAGTGAAGTCATGGGCCGGGGCTACACCTTC. Amino acids: CASSEVMGRGYTF.

The genes are TRBV18 and TRBJ1-5, with D possibly being TRBD1 (5 bases). This CDR3 region has 15 residues. V was trimmed by 0 bases and J by 2 bases, leaving 8 bases between them. Germline V gene sequence: CDR1 KGHSH, CDR2 LQKENI. CDR3: CASSPPGGGNQPQHF. CDR3 sequence (DNA): TGTGCCAGCTCACCACCGGGAGGGGGCAATCAGCCCCAGCATTTT.

The rearrangement links TRBV6-5 to TRBJ2-1; D gene uncertain. V gave up 7 bases and J gave up 4 bases, with 8 bases separating them. The CDR3 length is 12 residues. Germline V gene lookup returns CDR1 MNHEY and CDR2 SVGAGI. The CDR3 sequence: CASTGLYNEQFF. CDR3 coding DNA: TGTGCCAGCACCGGGTTATACAATGAGCAGTTCTTC.

The genes are TRBV4-2 and TRBJ1-5; 10 bases line up with TRBD1. Trimming removed 3 bases from V and 4 bases from J; junction bases left unmatched: 6. The length of the CDR3 is 16 residues. Germline CDR1 is LGHNA and CDR2 is YNFKEQ. DNA of the CDR3: TGTGCCAGCAGCCATGAACCGGGACAGGGGAATCAGCCCCAGCATTTT. This sequence encodes CASSHEPGQGNQPQHF.

The rearrangement joins TRBV7-9 to TRBJ2-7; D is possibly TRBD2 (7 bases). The CDR3 length is 15 residues. The germline V gene has CDR1 SEHNR and CDR2 FQNEAQ (reference sequence). Trimming left V 4 bases short and J 2 bases short, with 15 bases between. In DNA form, the CDR3 reads TGTGCCAGCAGCTCGGACGGGGGGCTAGCCTACGAGCAGTACTTC. Translation: CASSSDGGLAYEQYF.

The rearrangement links TRBV12-5 to TRBJ1-2; no firm D call. CDR3 length: 14 residues. The ends were cut back, 1 base at V and 2 bases at J, with 8 bases in the middle. CDR1 and CDR2 (germline): LGHNT, FRNRAP. This CDR3 reads CASGLATGNYGYTF. For the CDR3, the DNA is TGTGCTAGTGGTTTGGCCACGGGGAACTATGGCTACACCTTC.

The chain employs TRBV6-1 and TRBJ2-3; 11 bases agree with TRBD2. Germline V gene lookup returns CDR1 MNHNS and CDR2 SASEGT. V lost 2 bases and J lost 4; bases outside the gene matches: 8. The CDR3 contains 17 residues. This chain's CDR3 is CASSEYTASGGSDTQYF. The CDR3 coding sequence is TGTGCCAGCAGTGAATATACGGCTAGCGGGGGGTCAGATACGCAGTATTTT.

This clone has more than one count but fewer than ten. This chain connects TRBV7-2 to TRBJ1-1; D unresolved. V lost 6 bases and J lost 0, with 11 bases in between. Germline CDR1 is SGHTA and CDR2 is FQGNSA. CDR3 length: 14 residues. The CDR3 DNA is TGTGCCAGCAGATTCCAGGCTTTGAACACTGAAGCTTTCTTT. Its protein is CASRFQALNTEAFF.

Remarks on this clone: Germline and junction disagree at one end, which may indicate a read error. V usage is TRBV25-1 and J usage is TRBJ1-2; TRBD1 aligns across 8 bases. CDR1 MGHDK and CDR2 SYGVNS come from the germline V gene. The length of the CDR3 is 13 residues. CDR3 in DNA: TGTGCCAGCAATGAAGGACAGGGACGAGGCTACACCTTC. Protein sequence: CASNEGQGRGYTF.